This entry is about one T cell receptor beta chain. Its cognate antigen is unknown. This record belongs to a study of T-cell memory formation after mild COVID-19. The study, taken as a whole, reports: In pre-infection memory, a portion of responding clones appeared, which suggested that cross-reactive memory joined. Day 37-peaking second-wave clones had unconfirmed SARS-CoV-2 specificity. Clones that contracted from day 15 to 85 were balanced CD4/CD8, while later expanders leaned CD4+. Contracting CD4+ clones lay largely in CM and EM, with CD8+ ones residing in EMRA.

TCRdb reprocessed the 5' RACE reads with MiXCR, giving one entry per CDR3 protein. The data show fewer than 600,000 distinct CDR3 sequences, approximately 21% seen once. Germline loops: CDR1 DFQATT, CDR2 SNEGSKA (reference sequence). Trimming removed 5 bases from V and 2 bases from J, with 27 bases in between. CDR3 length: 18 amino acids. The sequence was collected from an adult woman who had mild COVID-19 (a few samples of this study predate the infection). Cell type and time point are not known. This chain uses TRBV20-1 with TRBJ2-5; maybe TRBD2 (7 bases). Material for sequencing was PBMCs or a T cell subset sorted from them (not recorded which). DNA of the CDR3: TGCAGTGCTTCAACCGGGTATCGGGGGGCTACGACGCAAGAGACCCAGTACTTC. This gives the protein CSASTGYRGATTQETQYF.